These 4 T cell receptor beta chains share one sample of origin, sequenced in a study of beta chain features in type 1 diabetes. Study-wide results and limits: Type 1 diabetes patients had TCRB CDR3s that were shorter (moderately but significantly so) in all four CD4+ subsets.

Their antigens are not known. Every bit of the isolated RNA underwent reverse transcription, so sequencing read expressed TCRB transcripts. The method was immunoSEQ multiplex PCR; TCRdb's version includes in-frame clones alone and lacks a portion of them. The profile shows 250,000 to 300,000 clones, roughly an eighth of them singletons. Sequencing input: naive CD4+ T cells from blood. These receptors were taken from a man younger than 40 with type 1 diabetes.

J is TRBJ2-5 and V is TRBV18; 9 bases are shared with TRBD2. V trimming: 6 bases; J trimming: 4 bases; junction bases outside the gene matches: 3. The CDR3 loop spans 13 amino acids. Per germline, CDR1 KGHSH and CDR2 LQKENI. CDR3 in DNA: TGTGCCAGCTCCCAGGGACTAGCAGAGACCCAGTACTTC. Translating gives CASSQGLAETQYF.

This clone was detected a few times. The chain is built from TRBV30 and TRBJ2-6; TRBD1 agrees at 7 bases. The CDR3 contains 16 residues. CDR1 and CDR2 from the germline V gene are GTSNPN and SVGIG (reference sequence). The V and J ends lost 7 bases and 0 bases, in that order; junction bases with no gene match: 9. CDR3 sequence reads: CASPGTAISGANVLTF. The DNA for the CDR3 is TGTGCCTCCCCGGGGACAGCTATCTCTGGGGCCAACGTCCTGACTTTC.

This clone was seen a handful of times. J is TRBJ2-5 and V is TRBV19, with D possibly matching TRBD2 (6 bases). CDR1 is LNHDA, CDR2 SQIVND, per germline (reference sequence). The CDR3 runs to 13 residues. Between the trimmed V and J ends, which lost 5 bases and 2 bases, there was a span of 9 bases. The CDR3 spells CASSPGGQETQYF. The CDR3 bases are TGTGCCAGTAGTCCCGGGGGACAAGAGACCCAGTACTTC.

This clone was seen a handful of times. This chain uses TRBV5-6 with TRBJ2-3; 11 bases line up with TRBD2. J was trimmed by 3 bases and V by 1 base; bases with no gene match: 4. The CDR3 spans 16 residues. The germline CDR1 and CDR2 sequences are SGHDT and YYEEEE. The CDR3 region has the DNA TGTGCCAGCAGCTTGAGAACTAGCGGGAGTACAGATACGCAGTATTTT. This gives the protein CASSLRTSGSTDTQYF.